The 20 T cell receptor beta chains listed next were all sequenced from one sample in a study of cytomegalovirus exposure and HLA in healthy donors. Primers included in the PCR were 60 Vbeta and 13 Jbeta primers. Only in-frame clones appear in the TCRdb table, and some are missing; sequencing was by immunoSEQ multiplex PCR. The sample holds around 180,000 clones; about 82% are singletons and the top ten take roughly 2.3%. The sequencing sample was made of PBMCs. Receptor source: a male donor in good health and CMV-seronegative.

This clone has only a few counts. The CDR3 DNA reads TGTGCCAGCAGTTTAGGGACATCAGGGGCCAACGTCCTGACTTTC. It translates to CASSLGTSGANVLTF. The rearrangement uses TRBV27 and TRBJ2-6; a weak D match, TRBD1 (6 bases). The germline CDR1 and CDR2 sequences are MNHEY and SMNVEV (reference sequence). Trimming stripped 2 bases from V and 4 bases from J, with 9 bases between. The CDR3 is 15 amino acids. Together with reference TRBV27 and TRBJ2-6, the CDR3 gives the full variable domain: EAQVTQNPRYLITVTGKKLTVTCSQNMNHEYMSWYRQDPGLGLRQIYYSMNVEVTDKGDVPEGYKVSRKEKRNFPLILESPSPNQTSLYFCASSLGTSGANVLTFGAGSRLTVL.

This sequence joins TRBV5-4 and TRBJ2-7; possibly TRBD2 for D (6 bases). The CDR3 covers 14 residues. V was shortened by 5 bases and J by 3 bases, with 15 bases between the two germline ends. Germline CDR1 SGHNT, CDR2 YYREEE (reference sequence). CDR3 sequence (DNA): TGTGCCAGCAGTCACGGAGGGGCCTACTACGAGCAGTACTTC. It yields the protein CASSHGGAYYEQYF. Full variable domain (outside the CDR3, taken from reference TRBV5-4 and TRBJ2-7): ETGVTQSPTHLIKTRGQQVTLRCSSQSGHNTVSWYQQALGQGPQFIFQYYREEENGRGNFPPRFSGLQFPNYSSELNVNALELDDSALYLCASSHGGAYYEQYFGPGTRLTVT.

This chain links TRBV7-9 with TRBJ1-6, with 7 bases identical to TRBD1. V lost 5 bases, J lost 10 bases, and 11 bases stayed unmatched. Germline V gene sequence: CDR1 SEHNR, CDR2 FQNEAQ (reference sequence). CDR3 size: 15 residues. The CDR3 DNA is TGTGCCAGCAGCCCGGGGACAGACCTGGGGTCACCCCTCCACTTT. Translated: CASSPGTDLGSPLHF.

This chain uses TRBV30 with TRBJ2-3; 8 nucleotides line up with TRBD1. Germline assignment: CDR1 GTSNPN and CDR2 SVGIG (reference sequence). The CDR3 has 17 amino acids. The junction had 14 bases not matched to a gene; V was cut back by 4 bases and J by 2 bases. The CDR3, as DNA: TGTGCCTGGACGGGCCTCGACAGGGGTCGATTCACAGATACGCAGTATTTT. Translation gives CAWTGLDRGRFTDTQYF.

A single count supports this clone. The chain couples TRBV6-1 to TRBJ2-7, with D possibly matching TRBD1 (5 bases). Germline values: CDR1 MNHNS, CDR2 SASEGT. V was clipped by 0 bases and J by 3 bases, with 9 bases between them. This CDR3 has 14 amino acids. The CDR3 nucleotides are TGTGCCAGCAGTGAAGCACCAGGGCGCTACGAGCAGTACTTC. Its translation: CASSEAPGRYEQYF.

Worth noting for this clone: This CDR3 is also generated by other DNA sequences in the sample. The chain has TRBV9 and TRBJ2-3; TRBD2 matches at 7 bases. CDR1 and CDR2 (germline): SGDLS, YYNGEE. V was pared by 0 bases and J by 0 bases, with 4 bases of the junction left unmatched. The CDR3 has 16 residues. CDR3 sequence reads: CASSVGLAVSTDTQYF. The CDR3 nucleotides read TGTGCCAGCAGCGTAGGCCTAGCGGTTAGCACAGATACGCAGTATTTT.

The chain couples TRBV7-8 to TRBJ1-3, with D uncertain. V shed 1 base and J shed 7 bases, with 8 bases lying between them. The CDR3 is 13 residues long. Germline CDR1 is SGHVS and CDR2 is FQNEAQ. The CDR3 is CASSLVSGNTIYF. DNA of the CDR3: TGTGCCAGCAGCTTAGTAAGCGGGAACACCATATATTTT.

This clone was seen only a few times. This chain connects TRBV6-6 to TRBJ1-1; D not certain. Germline V lookup: CDR1 MNHNY, CDR2 SVGAGI (reference sequence). The CDR3 extends over 13 amino acids. V was cut by 10 bases and J by 0 bases, with 12 bases left in between. CDR3 loop: CATVDGMNTEAFF. In DNA form, the CDR3 reads TGTGCCACGGTTGACGGGATGAACACTGAAGCTTTCTTT.

This sequence joins TRBV5-5 and TRBJ2-7; 14 nucleotides align to TRBD2. CDR3 length equals 18 residues. Germline CDR1 SGHKS, CDR2 YYEKEE (reference sequence). V gave up 3 bases and J gave up 0 bases; unmatched junction bases: 8. CDR3 sequence: CASSWSGTSGSSSYEQYF. The CDR3 nucleotides are TGTGCCAGCAGCTGGTCCGGGACTAGCGGGAGTTCCTCCTACGAGCAGTACTTC.

This chain connects TRBV5-4 to TRBJ2-6, with D unresolved. Trimming left V 2 bases short and J 2 bases short, with 14 bases between. The CDR3 runs to 17 residues. Germline V gives CDR1 SGHNT, CDR2 YYREEE (reference sequence). In DNA form, the CDR3 reads TGTGCCAGCAGCTTCGGCCCCGAGGTAACTGGGGCCAACGTCCTGACTTTC. Translation: CASSFGPEVTGANVLTF.

This clone was picked up a small number of times. This sequence joins TRBV5-6 and TRBJ1-1; 9 positions agree with TRBD1. In germline, CDR1 is SGHDT, CDR2 YYEEEE. Germline trimming cut 5 bases from V and 5 bases from J; bases unmatched to any gene: 7. The CDR3 length is 14 residues. CDR3 nucleotide sequence: TGTGCCAGCAGTCAGGAGACAGGGGGAACTGAAGCTTTCTTT. Amino acid sequence: CASSQETGGTEAFF.

A few counts support this clone. The J gene is TRBJ2-7, the V gene TRBV4-3; D is possibly TRBD2 (5 bases). The germline CDR1 and CDR2 sequences are LGHNA and YSLEER. The CDR3 has 14 residues. Trimming removed 0 bases from V and 5 bases from J, with 11 bases in between. The CDR3 coding sequence is TGCGCCAGCAGCCAAGAAACGGGGTTTGACGAGCAGTACTTC. It codes for CASSQETGFDEQYF.

The J gene is TRBJ2-5, the V gene TRBV6-1; 7 bases fit TRBD2. Germline loops: CDR1 MNHNS, CDR2 SASEGT. This CDR3 has 14 residues. J gave up 2 bases and V 6 bases, and 6 bases lay outside the gene matches. Here the CDR3 reads CASRTTSAQETQYF. The CDR3 DNA reads as TGTGCCAGCAGGACAACTAGCGCTCAAGAGACCCAGTACTTC.

The V and J genes are TRBV6-5 and TRBJ2-7; 11 bases line up with TRBD2. The CDR3 is made up of 15 amino acids. The germline CDR1 and CDR2 sequences are MNHEY and SVGAGI. Trimming cost V 4 bases and J 4 bases; bases outside gene matches: 6. CDR3 sequence (DNA): TGTGCCAGCAGTTGGGGGACTAGCGGAGATTACGAGCAGTACTTC. It codes for CASSWGTSGDYEQYF.

V gene TRBV7-2 combines with J gene TRBJ1-2, with 10 positions matching TRBD1. CDR3 length equals 14 residues. CDR1 SGHTA and CDR2 FQGNSA come from the germline V gene. With 5 bases clipped from V and 5 bases from J, the junction kept 5 bases outside the gene matches. CDR3 nucleotides: TGTGCCAGCAGCGCCTGGACAGGGGGGTATGGCTACACCTTC. Encoded protein: CASSAWTGGYGYTF.

The chain uses TRBV5-5 and TRBJ1-2; 8 nucleotides align to TRBD1. Per germline, CDR1 SGHKS and CDR2 YYEKEE (reference sequence). The CDR3 runs to 15 residues. Trimming took 1 base from V and 4 from J; bases not matched to a gene: 6. CDR3 in amino acids: CASSLLQGGPYGYTF. Here the CDR3 DNA reads TGTGCCAGCAGCTTGCTACAGGGGGGACCCTATGGCTACACCTTC.

In this sample, this clone turned up a few times. The V and J genes are TRBV4-2 and TRBJ2-7; TRBD2 aligns across 8 bases. The CDR3 is made up of 14 amino acids. Germline V gene data show CDR1 as LGHNA and CDR2 as YNFKEQ. V gave up 4 bases and J gave up 3 bases; unmatched junction bases: 5. This chain's CDR3 is CASSRRLAGYEQYF. CDR3 bases: TGTGCCAGCAGCCGGCGGCTAGCGGGCTACGAGCAGTACTTC.

This clone came up once. This chain links TRBV10-3 with TRBJ2-7; 7 bases are shared with TRBD1. The V segment lost 2 bases and the J segment 2 bases; nucleotides outside the gene matches: 3. Germline CDR1 is ENHRY and CDR2 is SYGVKD. CDR3 length: 14 residues. CDR3 DNA sequence: TGTGCCATCAGTGAGCGGCAGGGGGCCTACGAGCAGTACTTC. Protein sequence: CAISERQGAYEQYF.

This clone was observed a single time. An end of the junction differs from the germline gene, which may be a read error. The rearrangement links TRBV4-1 to TRBJ2-3; 8 nucleotides match TRBD2. In germline, CDR1 is MGHRA, CDR2 YSYEKL. CDR3 size: 17 residues. For the CDR3, the DNA is TGCGCCAGCAGACAAGGGTTACTAGCGGAATCGGGAGATACGCAGTATTTT. Its protein product is CASRQGLLAESGDTQYF.

About this clone: The same CDR3 arises from other DNA sequences in this sample as well. This chain joins TRBV5-1 and TRBJ1-5; 7 bases line up with TRBD1. Germline V lookup: CDR1 SGHRS, CDR2 YFSETQ. Trimming took 0 bases from V and 0 from J; bases not matched to a gene: 0. The CDR3 totals 15 residues. Here the CDR3 DNA reads TGCGCCAGCAGCTTGGACAGGGGTAGCAATCAGCCCCAGCATTTT. Its translation: CASSLDRGSNQPQHF.